This passage covers 16 T cell receptor beta chains from one sample sequenced in a study of post-analysis software for immune sequencing data. Broader study findings: Compared with controls, patients had more of roughly five TRBV segments, including TRBV5-6, TRBV5-1 and TRBV20-1.

Each TCR beta cDNA library carried unique molecular identifiers. TCRdb recomputed calls from the PCR reads with MiXCR, one row per CDR3 protein. Of 700,000 to 900,000 distinct CDR3 sequences listed, more than 45% are singletons. Antigens of these TCRs are unknown. The specimen was blood. Receptor source: a girl aged 10-17 years with multiple sclerosis.

The chain has TRBV7-2 and TRBJ2-1; 12 positions agree with TRBD2. Germline CDR1 and CDR2: SGHTA and FQGNSA. Trimming at V came to 6 bases and at J to 7 bases, leaving 7 bases not matched to a gene. The CDR3 totals 15 residues. CDR3: CASSPIGTSGNEQFF. In DNA form, the CDR3 reads TGTGCCAGCAGTCCAATTGGGACTAGCGGGAATGAGCAGTTCTTC.

This clonotype was seen a few times. This chain links TRBV6-2 or TRBV6-3 with TRBJ2-3; maybe TRBD1 (5 bases). This CDR3 has 15 residues. Trimming shortened V by 3 bases and J by 5 bases, and 15 bases separated the two germline ends. Germline values: CDR1 MNHEY, CDR2 SVGEGT. CDR3 DNA: TGTGCCAGCAGTTATCCAGACAGATTAAGAGATACGCAGTATTTT. This encodes CASSYPDRLRDTQYF.

This clonotype was detected a few times. The chain uses TRBV7-9 and TRBJ2-7; D remains unclear. Germline lookup yields CDR1 SEHNR and CDR2 FQNEAQ (reference sequence). The V end was cut by 2 bases, the J end by 3 bases, with 8 bases between. The CDR3 extends over 13 amino acids. CDR3 protein: CASSLNWDYEQYF. CDR3 in DNA: TGTGCCAGCAGCTTAAACTGGGACTACGAGCAGTACTTC.

There are a few counts of this clonotype. This may arise from a read error, as a much more abundant clone is one base away. The genes are TRBV7-2 and TRBJ1-6; no definite D call. CDR3 length equals 13 residues. Germline assignment: CDR1 SGHTA and CDR2 FQGNSA. The CDR3 is CASSGHSNSPPHF. The CDR3 region has the DNA TGTGCCAGCAGCGGGCATTCAAATTCACCCCCCCACTTT.

This clonotype occurred a few times. This chain joins TRBV27 and TRBJ2-7; D is perhaps TRBD2 (5 bases). V was trimmed by 5 bases and J by 0 bases, leaving 17 bases between them. This CDR3 comprises 16 residues. Germline values: CDR1 MNHEY, CDR2 SMNVEV (reference sequence). The CDR3 reads CASSRPQSGSSYEQYF. As DNA, the CDR3 is TGTGCCAGCAGTCGACCTCAGTCGGGGTCCTCCTACGAGCAGTACTTC.

J is TRBJ2-7 and V is TRBV5-1, with D tentatively TRBD1 or TRBD2 (5 bases each). CDR3 length equals 15 residues. Trimming removed 2 bases from V and 0 bases from J, with 12 bases in between. Germline CDR1 and CDR2: SGHRS and YFSETQ. CDR3 sequence reads: CASSFRDQSSYEQYF. The CDR3 coding sequence is TGCGCCAGCAGCTTCCGGGACCAGAGCTCCTACGAGCAGTACTTC.

The V gene is TRBV12-3 or TRBV12-4, the J gene TRBJ2-5; 10 bases are shared with TRBD1. V shed 3 bases and J 3 bases; nucleotides not matched to a gene: 4. The CDR3 has 15 amino acids. The CDR3: CASSLGTGVEETQYF. CDR3 DNA sequence: TGTGCCAGCAGTTTGGGGACAGGGGTGGAAGAGACCCAGTACTTC.

V and J are TRBV5-6 and TRBJ2-5; tentatively, D is TRBD1 or TRBD2 (6 bases each). The CDR3 sequence is 13 residues long. Germline lookup yields CDR1 SGHDT and CDR2 YYEEEE. V lost 6 bases, J lost 11 bases, and 20 bases lay in between. The CDR3 is CASKGGVTYKQYF. CDR3 sequence (DNA): TGTGCCAGCAAGGGGGGAGTAACCTACAAGCAGTACTTC.

The gene calls are TRBV4-2 and TRBJ2-1; no reliable D call. The CDR3 is made up of 15 amino acids. V was cut by 0 bases and J by 7 bases, with 13 bases left in between. Germline lookup yields CDR1 LGHNA and CDR2 YNFKEQ. The CDR3 loop reads CASSQEGSLGNEQFF. The DNA for the CDR3 is TGTGCCAGCAGCCAAGAGGGTAGCCTAGGGAATGAGCAGTTCTTC.

V usage is TRBV20-1 and J usage is TRBJ2-2; D not certain. V was trimmed by 1 base and J by 5 bases, leaving 14 bases between them. The germline V gene has CDR1 DFQATT and CDR2 SNEGSKA (reference sequence). This CDR3 has 15 residues. In DNA, the CDR3 is TGCAGTGCTAGAGCGGCCTCACGCCCTACCGGGGAGCTGTTTTTT. Protein product: CSARAASRPTGELFF.

The genes are TRBV5-1 and TRBJ1-1, with 9 bases lining up with TRBD1. The CDR3 is 13 amino acids. V gave up 2 bases and J gave up 6 bases; unmatched junction bases: 2. In germline, CDR1 is SGHRS, CDR2 YFSETQ. CDR3 protein: CASSFDRGAEAFF. For the CDR3, the DNA is TGCGCCAGCAGCTTCGACAGGGGGGCTGAAGCTTTCTTT.

The chain links TRBV7-8 to TRBJ2-5; D possibly matches TRBD1 or TRBD2 (6 bases each). CDR1 is SGHVS and CDR2 is FQNEAQ in the germline V gene. The CDR3 is made up of 16 amino acids. The ends were cut back, 4 bases at V and 3 bases at J, with 18 bases in the middle. The DNA for the CDR3 is TGTGCCAGCAGCTCGAACTCGGGGAGGACAGAAGAGACCCAGTACTTC. As protein: CASSSNSGRTEETQYF.

This clonotype turned up a few times. The rearrangement links TRBV29-1 to TRBJ2-3; tentatively, D is TRBD2 (6 bases). There are 15 residues in the CDR3. The germline V and J ends were trimmed by 4 bases and 0 bases, with 14 bases remaining between them. Germline V gene sequence: CDR1 SQVTM, CDR2 ANQGSEA. The CDR3 nucleotides read TGCAGCGTTGGGGTAGCGGTTGCTAGCACAGATACGCAGTATTTT. This codes for CSVGVAVASTDTQYF.

V is TRBV6-2 or TRBV6-3 and J is TRBJ2-3; 8 bases agree with TRBD2. Germline assignment: CDR1 MNHEY and CDR2 SVGEGT. Trimming cost V 6 bases and J 4 bases; bases outside gene matches: 9. The CDR3 is made up of 15 amino acids. CDR3 DNA sequence: TGTGCCAGCAGCCCGAGCGGGAGTCCCCCAGATACGCAGTATTTT. It translates to CASSPSGSPPDTQYF.

V and J are TRBV20-1 and TRBJ2-7, with 12 bases matching TRBD2. The length of the CDR3 is 17 residues. J gave up 0 bases and V 6 bases, and 12 bases lay outside the gene matches. Per germline, CDR1 DFQATT and CDR2 SNEGSKA (reference sequence). This CDR3 is CSANDRTSGTISYEQYF. The CDR3 coding sequence is TGCAGTGCGAACGACAGGACTAGCGGGACTATCTCCTACGAGCAGTACTTC.

A few counts support this clonotype. V is TRBV7-2 and J is TRBJ2-7, with D unresolved. The assigned J gene may be wrong: the sequence end matches TRBJ2-1 better. CDR1 and CDR2 from the germline V gene are SGHTA and FQGNSA. The CDR3 runs 12 residues. CDR3 nucleotide sequence: TGTGCCAGCAGCTTTGGCATGAATGAGCAGTTCTTC. It yields the protein CASSFGMNEQFF.